This entry concerns a single T cell receptor (beta chain). Other DNA sequences in the sample encode the same CDR3. Treatment indicated: 19 received Ad26.COV2.S at low or high dose, single or two shots; 5 received placebo; per-sample allocation not given. Samples were taken on day 63 after the first vaccine or placebo injection. Some clones are missing from TCRdb's copy, which holds only in-frame ones; the method was immunoSEQ multiplex PCR. There are 510,000 or so clones in the sample; around 90% occur only once, and 9.5% to 15% lies in the top ten. The data were taken from a study of Ad26.COV2.S vaccination and SARS-CoV-2 variants. Background on the study: Administration of Ad26.COV2.S was intramuscular, either once or twice 56 days apart.

The germline V gene encodes CDR1 MNHEY and CDR2 SMNVEV (reference sequence). The CDR3 loop spans 15 amino acids. V shed 2 bases, J shed 2 bases, and the junction held 4 bases outside the gene matches. The sequence derives from a person between 18 and 59 years old who received the Ad26.COV2.S COVID-19 vaccine or a placebo. The sample consisted of peripheral blood, taken in a trial of Ad26.COV2.S vaccine versus placebo. The chain combines TRBV27 with TRBJ2-7, with 9 bases fitting TRBD2. The CDR3 sequence is CASSLGAGGPYEQYF. CDR3 sequence (DNA): TGTGCCAGCAGTTTAGGGGCGGGAGGGCCCTACGAGCAGTACTTC.